A selection of T cell receptor beta chains follows, all from one sample in a study of cytomegalovirus exposure and HLA in healthy donors. Data came from immunoSEQ multiplex PCR; TCRdb stores just in-frame clones and leaves some out. In the table there are 50,000 to 65,000 clones, 95% of which are singletons. What was sequenced was PBMCs. The source is a woman aged 18-29 years in good health and CMV-seropositive. CDR3s include the opening cysteine and the closing phenylalanine or tryptophan. A D gene is named only where the DNA matches it firmly. For some rows the clone size is stated as once, few or many, or as a class when expanded; others skip it.

V	size	D	J	DNA	CDR3
TRBV5-4	-	-	TRBJ1-2	TGTGCCAGCAGCCCGGACCTGGGGGGTGGCTACACCTTC	CASSPDLGGGYTF
TRBV9	-	TRBD2	TRBJ2-2	TGTGCCAGCAGCGTTAGCGGGGGGCATGGCGGGGAGCTGTTTTTT	CASSVSGGHGGELFF
TRBV11-1	-	-	TRBJ2-2	TGTGCCAGCAGCTTAAAGAGCGGGCCGAACACCGGGGAGCTGTTTTTT	CASSLKSGPNTGELFF
TRBV27	-	TRBD1	TRBJ1-5	TGTGCCAGCAGATTGACAGGGGGAGGACAGCCCCAGCATTTT	CASRLTGGGQPQHF
TRBV18	-	-	TRBJ1-3	TGTGCCAGCTCACCAGGACAGTCCTCTGGAAACACCATATATTTT	CASSPGQSSGNTIYF
TRBV4-2	-	TRBD2	TRBJ2-3	TGTGCCAGCAGCCCAGCTGGCCTTAGCGGGGGGGATACTAGCACAGATACGCAGTATTTT	CASSPAGLSGGDTSTDTQYF
TRBV6-1	-	-	TRBJ2-3	TGTGCCAGCAGTGACCCCTCCGCCGACATCTACCTCACAGATACGCAGTATTTT	CASSDPSADIYLTDTQYF
TRBV4-1	once	-	TRBJ1-1	TGCGCCAGCAGCCTTCACGCCCGGGACACTGAAGCTTTCTTT	CASSLHARDTEAFF
TRBV11-2	once	-	TRBJ2-7	TGTGCCAGCAGCTTAAGGCGGGATAACTCCTACGAGCAGTACTTC	CASSLRRDNSYEQYF
TRBV19	-	TRBD2	TRBJ2-7	TGTGCCAGTAGGGCGGGGGGCACCTACGAGCAGTACTTC	CASRAGGTYEQYF
TRBV10-1	-	-	TRBJ1-1	TGCGCCAGCAGTGACGATCATACGGGGACTGAAGCTTTCTTT	CASSDDHTGTEAFF
TRBV15	-	-	TRBJ1-1	TGTGCCACCAGCAGAGAGGGCGTTCAGTTGAACACTGAAGCTTTCTTT	CATSREGVQLNTEAFF
TRBV4-1	once	TRBD2	TRBJ2-1	TGCGCCAGCAGCCCATGGACTAGCGGGATCGGTGAGCAGTTCTTC	CASSPWTSGIGEQFF
TRBV15	-	TRBD2	TRBJ2-7	TGTGCCACCAGCAGAGCTCGACTAGCGGAGTACTACGAGCAGTACTTC	CATSRARLAEYYEQYF
TRBV9	-	TRBD1	TRBJ2-5	TGTGCCAGCAGCCACTATGGACAGGCAGGGGAGACCCAGTACTTC	CASSHYGQAGETQYF
TRBV18	few	-	TRBJ2-7	TGTGCCAGCTCCCCGACAGGCCTCCCCTACGAGCAGTACTTC	CASSPTGLPYEQYF
TRBV4-3	once	TRBD1	TRBJ2-4	TGCGCCAGCAGCCAAGAATGGAGACAGGGAAAGGGGGCCAAAAACATTCAGTACTTC	CASSQEWRQGKGAKNIQYF
TRBV21-1	-	-	TRBJ2-7	TGTGCCAGCAGATTGTACTGCGGATTCTACGAGCAGTACTTC	CASRLYCGFYEQYF
TRBV5-1	-	-	TRBJ1-1	TGCGCCAGCAGCTTGGATGGGGGCCTGAACACTGAAGCTTTCTTT	CASSLDGGLNTEAFF
TRBV20-1	few	-	TRBJ2-2	TGCAGTGCTAGCGGCACCGGGGAGCTGTTTTTT	CSASGTGELFF
TRBV28	-	TRBD1	TRBJ2-7	TGTGCCAGCTCCCCCCCTGACAGGGACGAGCAGTACTTC	CASSPPDRDEQYF
TRBV5-1	-	TRBD2	TRBJ2-1	TGCGCCAGCAGCTTGTCGGGGGGGACCTACAATGAGCAGTTCTTC	CASSLSGGTYNEQFF
TRBV15	-	-	TRBJ1-2	TGTGCCACCAGCCTCCGCGGGTTGCCGCGGTACTATGGCTACACCTTC	CATSLRGLPRYYGYTF
TRBV5-1	-	TRBD1	TRBJ1-2	TGCGCCAGCAGCTTGGGGGACAGGATAAATGGCTACACCTTC	CASSLGDRINGYTF
TRBV5-8	-	-	TRBJ1-1	TGTGCCAGCAGCGCAACAGGGCTCACTGAAGCTTTCTTT	CASSATGLTEAFF
TRBV27	-	TRBD1	TRBJ1-4	TGTGCCAGCAGTTTAGCTCCGGGACAGCTAAATGAAAAACTGTTTTTT	CASSLAPGQLNEKLFF
TRBV7-8	-	-	TRBJ2-1	TGTGCCAGCAGCTTGGGGGCATACTACAATGAGCAGTTCTTC	CASSLGAYYNEQFF
TRBV7-3	-	-	TRBJ2-1	TGTGCCAGCAGCTTAAACGCGGGGGCCTCCTACAATGAGCAGTTCTTC	CASSLNAGASYNEQFF
TRBV28	-	-	TRBJ1-1	TGTGCCAGCAGAACCTCCGGACAGTTGAACACTGAAGCTTTCTTT	CASRTSGQLNTEAFF
TRBV5-1	-	-	TRBJ2-7	TGCGCCAGCAGCCCTACGGCAGGGACTTCCTACGAGCAGTACTTC	CASSPTAGTSYEQYF
TRBV7-2	-	TRBD1	TRBJ2-7	TGTGCCAGCAGCCCGCGGACAGGTTCCTACGAGCAGTACTTC	CASSPRTGSYEQYF
TRBV27	-	TRBD1	TRBJ1-2	TGTGCCAGCAGACTACAGGGGCAGCTTGACTATGGCTACACCTTC	CASRLQGQLDYGYTF
TRBV5-1	-	TRBD2	TRBJ2-2	TGCGCCAGCAGCCTTATAGCGGGAGGCGGGACCGGGGAGCTGTTTTTT	CASSLIAGGGTGELFF
TRBV9	-	TRBD2	TRBJ2-1	TGTGCCAGCAGCGTACCGCTAGCGGGAGGGAGCTCCTACAATGAGCAGTTCTTC	CASSVPLAGGSSYNEQFF
TRBV6-1	few	TRBD1	TRBJ1-5	TGTGCCAGCAGTGATAGGGCGGGACAGGGGGATCAGCCCCAGCATTTT	CASSDRAGQGDQPQHF
TRBV21-1	-	-	TRBJ2-7	TGTGCCACCCATGGCAGGCAGACCTACGAGCAGTACTTC	CATHGRQTYEQYF
TRBV7-3	-	TRBD1	TRBJ2-1	TGTGCCAGCAGCTTAAGACCGGGACAGAGACAAAGCTCCTACAATGAGCAGTTCTTC	CASSLRPGQRQSSYNEQFF
TRBV5-1	-	-	TRBJ2-7	TGCGCCAGCAGCCGACTGTTTGGGTACGAGCAGTACTTC	CASSRLFGYEQYF
TRBV19	-	-	TRBJ2-1	TGTGCCAGTAGTTCCATGGCTTCTTTCTACAATGAGCAGTTCTTC	CASSSMASFYNEQFF
TRBV28	-	-	TRBJ2-1	TGTGCCAGCAGTTTCCCCCCCTTAGTGTTCGCGGCCTACAATGAGCAGTTCTTC	CASSFPPLVFAAYNEQFF